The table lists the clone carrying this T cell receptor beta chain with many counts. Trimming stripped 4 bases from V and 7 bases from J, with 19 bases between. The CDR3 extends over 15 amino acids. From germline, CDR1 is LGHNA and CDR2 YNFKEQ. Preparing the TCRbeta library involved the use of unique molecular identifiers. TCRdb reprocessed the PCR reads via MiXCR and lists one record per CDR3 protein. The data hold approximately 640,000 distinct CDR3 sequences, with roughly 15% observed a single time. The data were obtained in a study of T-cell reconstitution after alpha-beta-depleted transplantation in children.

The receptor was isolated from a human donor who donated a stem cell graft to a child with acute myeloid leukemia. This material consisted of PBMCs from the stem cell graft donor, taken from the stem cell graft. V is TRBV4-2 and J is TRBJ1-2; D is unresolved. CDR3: CASSPDGSELSGYTF. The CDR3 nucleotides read TGTGCCAGCAGCCCAGATGGGAGCGAATTGAGTGGCTACACCTTC.